This T cell receptor beta chain was identified during a study of cytomegalovirus exposure and HLA in healthy donors. Regarding the study as a whole: It was confirmed in vitro that a few of the CMV-associated chains were specific for CMV antigens.

Data came from immunoSEQ multiplex PCR; TCRdb stores just in-frame clones and leaves some out. The sample lists roughly 90,000 clones, 85% occurring once. Germline CDR1 LGHNA, CDR2 YNFKEQ. The CDR3 sequence is 14 residues long. V lost 1 base and J 1 base, leaving 7 bases between the germline ends. On this clone itself: Its target is unknown.

This TCR was sampled from a man younger than 35 in good health and CMV-seropositive. This chain joins TRBV4-2 and TRBJ1-1, with a tentative D call TRBD1 (5 bases). The sample comprised PBMCs. The CDR3 spells CASSQGGGNTEAFF. DNA for the CDR3: TGTGCCAGCAGCCAAGGGGGGGGGAACACTGAAGCTTTCTTT.